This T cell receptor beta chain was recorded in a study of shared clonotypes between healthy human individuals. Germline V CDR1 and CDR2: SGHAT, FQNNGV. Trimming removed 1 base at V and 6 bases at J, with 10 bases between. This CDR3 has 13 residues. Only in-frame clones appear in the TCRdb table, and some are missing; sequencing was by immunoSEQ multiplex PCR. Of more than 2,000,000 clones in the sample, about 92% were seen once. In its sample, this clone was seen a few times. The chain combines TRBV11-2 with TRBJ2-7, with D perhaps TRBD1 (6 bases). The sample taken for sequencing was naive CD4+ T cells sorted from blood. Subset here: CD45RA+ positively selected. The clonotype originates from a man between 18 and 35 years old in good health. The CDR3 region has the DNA TGTGCCAGCAGCTTAGGGTTCAGGGGCGAGCAGTACTTC. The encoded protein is CASSLGFRGEQYF.